This entry describes one TCR beta chain. These data belong to a study of cytomegalovirus exposure and HLA in healthy donors. This PCR relied on a set of 60 Vbeta primers and 13 Jbeta primers. Repertoires were generated with immunoSEQ multiplex PCR, while TCRdb's copy carries only in-frame clones and drops some. The table includes 130,000 to 150,000 clones, roughly 74% detected once. V gave up 2 bases and J gave up 3 bases, with 13 bases separating them. The CDR3 has 15 residues. The V gene's germline CDR1 is MDHEN and CDR2 SYDVKM. The rearrangement uses TRBV28 and TRBJ1-2; D is ambiguous. Material for sequencing was PBMCs. The receptor was derived from a woman younger than 35 in good health and CMV-seropositive. CDR3 in amino acids: CASSLPRISHYGYTF. The CDR3 DNA sequence: TGTGCCAGCAGTTTACCCAGGATAAGTCACTATGGCTACACCTTC.